The 14 T cell receptor beta chains presented below share a single source sample, sequenced in a study of blood T cell repertoires in COVID-19. Profiling relied on immunoSEQ multiplex PCR, and the TCRdb table lists in-frame clones only, not all of them. Of a few hundred thousand clones listed, more than 70% were seen once; the top ten hold approximately 1.5%. The sequenced sample consisted of PBMCs or T cells enriched from blood (not recorded which). The receptors come from a woman aged 18-29 years who had been exposed to COVID-19.

The rearrangement joins TRBV30 to TRBJ2-6; D is possibly TRBD2 (5 bases). This CDR3 region has 14 residues. V gave up 4 bases and J gave up 1 base, with 8 bases separating them. The V gene's germline CDR1 is GTSNPN and CDR2 SVGIG (reference sequence). The CDR3 DNA reads as TGTGCCTGGAATGGGGAGTCTGGGGCCAACGTCCTGACTTTC. Its translation: CAWNGESGANVLTF.

V is TRBV7-7 and J is TRBJ2-7; possibly TRBD2 for D (5 bases). The CDR3 has 16 residues. Trimming pared 5 bases from V and 0 bases from J, leaving 17 bases between. CDR1 and CDR2 from the germline V gene are SSHAT and FNYEAQ (reference sequence). CDR3 sequence: CASSRASGPSSYEQYF. The CDR3 nucleotides are TGTGCCAGCAGCCGTGCCAGCGGACCGAGCTCCTACGAGCAGTACTTC.

This clone was seen only a few times. The chain uses TRBV19 and TRBJ2-7; 8 nucleotides agree with TRBD1. Trimming removed 3 bases from V and 1 base from J; junction bases left unmatched: 5. The CDR3 sequence is 15 residues long. Germline V gives CDR1 LNHDA, CDR2 SQIVND (reference sequence). The CDR3: CASSIRTGSSYEQYF. The CDR3 DNA follows: TGTGCCAGTAGTATTCGGACAGGGAGTTCCTACGAGCAGTACTTC.

The V gene is TRBV19, the J gene TRBJ2-1, with 9 nucleotides matching TRBD2. Trimming at V came to 7 bases and at J to 10 bases, leaving 17 bases not matched to a gene. Per the germline V gene, CDR1 is LNHDA and CDR2 is SQIVND (reference sequence). The length of the CDR3 is 16 residues. CDR3 in amino acids: CASKGSGGLAGPEQFF. CDR3 nucleotides: TGTGCCAGTAAGGGGAGTGGCGGTCTAGCGGGGCCGGAGCAGTTCTTC.

This clone was seen once. V gene TRBV20-1 combines with J gene TRBJ2-7; a possible D gene is TRBD2 (5 bases). Trimming shortened V by 6 bases and J by 4 bases, and 10 bases separated the two germline ends. Germline V lookup: CDR1 DFQATT, CDR2 SNEGSKA (reference sequence). The CDR3 length is 11 residues. CDR3 region: CSAQLVYEQYF. Here the CDR3 DNA reads TGCAGTGCCCAACTAGTTTACGAGCAGTACTTC.

This clone has only one observation. V is TRBV3-1 (or the pseudogene TRBV3-2) and J is TRBJ2-2; 8 bases line up with TRBD1. CDR1 is LGHDT, CDR2 YNNKEL, per germline (reference sequence). Trimming cost V 4 bases and J 6 bases; bases outside gene matches: 10. This CDR3 has 16 residues. CDR3 bases: TGTGCCAGCAGCCCCCCATACCAGGGGGCATCCGGGGAGCTGTTTTTT. The encoded protein is CASSPPYQGASGELFF.

The rearrangement links TRBV19 to TRBJ2-6; perhaps TRBD1 as D (6 bases). V dropped 5 bases and J dropped 4 bases, with 18 bases sitting between them. The germline V gene encodes CDR1 LNHDA and CDR2 SQIVND (reference sequence). The CDR3 runs 17 residues. For the CDR3, the DNA is TGTGCCAGTAGTGGGGCACAGGGATCAGCGGGGGCCAACGTCCTGACTTTC. The encoded protein is CASSGAQGSAGANVLTF.

V usage is TRBV27 and J usage is TRBJ2-3; TRBD1 agrees at 12 bases. The ends lost 6 bases at V and 5 bases at J; junction bases unmatched: 6. The CDR3 runs to 15 residues. Germline lookup yields CDR1 MNHEY and CDR2 SMNVEV (reference sequence). The CDR3 reads CASSPGQGAGDTQYF. The CDR3, as DNA: TGTGCCAGCAGCCCGGGACAGGGGGCGGGAGATACGCAGTATTTT.

The V call is TRBV4-1, the J call TRBJ1-1; weak D call: TRBD1 (5 bases). The CDR3 has 15 residues. Germline V gene sequence: CDR1 MGHRA, CDR2 YSYEKL. Trimming cost V 0 bases and J 8 bases, with 16 bases left between them. CDR3 DNA sequence: TGCGCCAGCAGCCAAGATCGTATGACAGTCAAGGAAGCTTTCTTT. It encodes CASSQDRMTVKEAFF.

V is TRBV9 and J is TRBJ2-7; a possible D gene is TRBD1 (6 bases). The germline V gene has CDR1 SGDLS and CDR2 YYNGEE. The ends were cut back, 4 bases at V and 6 bases at J, with 20 bases in the middle. CDR3 size: 15 residues. The CDR3 is CASSSKIRGDGEQYF. CDR3 in DNA: TGTGCCAGCAGCTCAAAAATCAGGGGAGATGGCGAGCAGTACTTC.

The chain carries TRBV10-2 and TRBJ2-7; 10 bases align to TRBD1. The CDR3 is 17 residues long. From germline, CDR1 is WSHSY and CDR2 SAAADI. V dropped 6 bases and J dropped 5; count of bases not matched to a gene: 16. CDR3 sequence (DNA): TGCGCCAGCAGGGGGGGGACAGGGGCACCTAAGGGGAACGAGCAGTACTTC. It encodes CASRGGTGAPKGNEQYF.

V gene TRBV11-2 combines with J gene TRBJ1-6; TRBD1 might be the D (6 bases). The CDR3 consists of 15 residues. Trimming took 3 bases from V and 7 from J, leaving 13 bases between them. Germline CDR1 is SGHAT and CDR2 is FQNNGV. CDR3 sequence reads: CASSLSPGVNSPLHF. CDR3 bases: TGTGCCAGCAGCTTGTCCCCAGGGGTAAATTCACCCCTCCACTTT. Full variable domain (missing parts from reference TRBV11-2 and TRBJ1-6): EAGVAQSPRYKIIEKRQSVAFWCNPISGHATLYWYQQILGQGPKLLIQFQNNGVVDDSQLPKDRFSAERLKGVDSTLKIQPAKLEDSAVYLCASSLSPGVNSPLHFGNGTRLTVT.

The V call is TRBV5-6, the J call TRBJ2-7, with 7 bases aligning to TRBD1. Trimming removed 1 base from V and 2 bases from J; junction bases left unmatched: 12. The CDR3 sequence is 17 residues long. Germline values: CDR1 SGHDT, CDR2 YYEEEE. CDR3 DNA: TGTGCCAGCAGCTTGCCCCTCGACAGGGTGCAGACCTACGAGCAGTACTTC. As protein: CASSLPLDRVQTYEQYF.

This sequence joins TRBV29-1 and TRBJ1-1; D uncertain. V was cut by 4 bases and J by 2 bases, with 14 bases left in between. The CDR3 runs 14 residues. Germline-derived CDR1 and CDR2 are SQVTM and ANQGSEA. CDR3 protein: CSVAWSRVNTEAFF. The CDR3 DNA reads TGCAGCGTTGCATGGAGTCGGGTTAACACTGAAGCTTTCTTT.